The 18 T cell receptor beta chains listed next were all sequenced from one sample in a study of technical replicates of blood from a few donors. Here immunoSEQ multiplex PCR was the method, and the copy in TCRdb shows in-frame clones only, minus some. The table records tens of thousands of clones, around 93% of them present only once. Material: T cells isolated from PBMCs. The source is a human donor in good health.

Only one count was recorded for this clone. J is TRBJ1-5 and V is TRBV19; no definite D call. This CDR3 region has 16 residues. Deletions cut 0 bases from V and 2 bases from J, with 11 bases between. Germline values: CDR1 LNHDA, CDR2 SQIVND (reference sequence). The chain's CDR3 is CASSIDSNSGNQPQHF. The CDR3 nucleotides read TGTGCCAGTAGTATAGACTCGAACTCCGGCAATCAGCCCCAGCATTTT.

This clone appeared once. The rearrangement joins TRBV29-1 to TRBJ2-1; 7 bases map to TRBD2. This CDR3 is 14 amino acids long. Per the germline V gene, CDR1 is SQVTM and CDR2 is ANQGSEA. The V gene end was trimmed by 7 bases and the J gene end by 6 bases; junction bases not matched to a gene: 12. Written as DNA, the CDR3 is TGCAGCGGCGGTACGCGGGAGTTAACCAATGAGCAGTTCTTC. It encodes CSGGTRELTNEQFF.

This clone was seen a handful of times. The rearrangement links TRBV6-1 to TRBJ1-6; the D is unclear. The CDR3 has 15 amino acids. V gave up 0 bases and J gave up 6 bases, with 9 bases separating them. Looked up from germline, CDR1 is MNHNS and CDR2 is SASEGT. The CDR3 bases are TGTGCCAGCAGTGAAGCAATATGGGCTAATTCACCCCTCCACTTT. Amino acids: CASSEAIWANSPLHF.

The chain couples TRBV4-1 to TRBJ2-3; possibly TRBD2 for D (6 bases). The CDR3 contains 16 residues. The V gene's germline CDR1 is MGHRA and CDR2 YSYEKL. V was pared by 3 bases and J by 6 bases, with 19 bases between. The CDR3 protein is CASSHSRDSFHDTQYF. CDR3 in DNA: TGCGCCAGCAGCCACAGCCGGGACTCCTTTCATGATACGCAGTATTTT.

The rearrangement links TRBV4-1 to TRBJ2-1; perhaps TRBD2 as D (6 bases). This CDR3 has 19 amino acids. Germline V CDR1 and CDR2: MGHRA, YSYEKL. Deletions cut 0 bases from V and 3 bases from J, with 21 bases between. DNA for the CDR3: TGCGCCAGCAGCCAAGACCCCAAAGCCCAGCGGGTTAGCTACAATGAGCAGTTCTTC. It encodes CASSQDPKAQRVSYNEQFF.

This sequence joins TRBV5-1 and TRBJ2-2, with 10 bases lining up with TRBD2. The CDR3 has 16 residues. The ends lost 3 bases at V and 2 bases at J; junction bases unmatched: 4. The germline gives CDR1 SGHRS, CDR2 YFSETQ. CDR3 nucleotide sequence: TGCGCCAGCAGCTGGACTAGCGGACCTAACACCGGGGAGCTGTTTTTT. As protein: CASSWTSGPNTGELFF. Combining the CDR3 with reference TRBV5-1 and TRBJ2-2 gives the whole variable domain KAGVTQTPRYLIKTRGQQVTLSCSPISGHRSVSWYQQTPGQGLQFLFEYFSETQRNKGNFPGRFSGRQFSNSRSEMNVSTLELGDSALYLCASSWTSGPNTGELFFGEGSRLTVL.

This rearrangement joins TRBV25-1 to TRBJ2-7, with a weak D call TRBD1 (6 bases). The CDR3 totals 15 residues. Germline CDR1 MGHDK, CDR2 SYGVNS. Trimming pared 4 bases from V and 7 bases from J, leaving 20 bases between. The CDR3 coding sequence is TGTGCCAGCAGTGCCAAGCTAAGGCGAGGGGGTGAGCAGTACTTC. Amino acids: CASSAKLRRGGEQYF.

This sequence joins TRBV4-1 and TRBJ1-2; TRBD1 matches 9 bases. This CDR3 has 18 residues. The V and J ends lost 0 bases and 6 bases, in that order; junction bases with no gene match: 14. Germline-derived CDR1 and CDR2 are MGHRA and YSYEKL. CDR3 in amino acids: CASSQDDLPGTGFDGYTF. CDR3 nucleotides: TGCGCCAGCAGCCAAGATGATCTGCCGGGGACAGGGTTTGATGGCTACACCTTC.

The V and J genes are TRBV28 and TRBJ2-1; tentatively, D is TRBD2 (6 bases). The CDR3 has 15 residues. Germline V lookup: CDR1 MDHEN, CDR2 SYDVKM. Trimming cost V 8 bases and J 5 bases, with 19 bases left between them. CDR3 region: CASRTFLGLNNEQFF. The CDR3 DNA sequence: TGTGCCAGCCGTACCTTCCTAGGACTAAACAATGAGCAGTTCTTC.

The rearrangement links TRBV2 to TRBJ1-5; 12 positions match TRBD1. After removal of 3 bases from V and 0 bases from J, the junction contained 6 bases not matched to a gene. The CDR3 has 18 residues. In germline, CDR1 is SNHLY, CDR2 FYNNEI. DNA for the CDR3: TGTGCCAGCAGTGAGGGGACAGGGGGCTTTAATAGCAATCAGCCCCAGCATTTT. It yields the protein CASSEGTGGFNSNQPQHF.

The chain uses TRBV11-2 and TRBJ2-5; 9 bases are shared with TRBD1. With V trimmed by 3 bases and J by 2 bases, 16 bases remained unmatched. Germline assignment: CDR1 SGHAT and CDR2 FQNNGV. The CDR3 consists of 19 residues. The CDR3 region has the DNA TGTGCCAGCAGCTTTTACCCGACAGGGGGAACGGCTGTACAAGAGACCCAGTACTTC. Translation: CASSFYPTGGTAVQETQYF. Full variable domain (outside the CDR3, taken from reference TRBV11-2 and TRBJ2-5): EAGVAQSPRYKIIEKRQSVAFWCNPISGHATLYWYQQILGQGPKLLIQFQNNGVVDDSQLPKDRFSAERLKGVDSTLKIQPAKLEDSAVYLCASSFYPTGGTAVQETQYFGPGTRLLVL.

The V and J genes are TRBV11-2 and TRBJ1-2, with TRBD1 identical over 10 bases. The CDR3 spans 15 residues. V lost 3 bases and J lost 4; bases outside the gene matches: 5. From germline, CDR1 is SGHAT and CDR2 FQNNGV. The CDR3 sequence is CASSFSGTGVYGYTF. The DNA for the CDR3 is TGTGCCAGCAGCTTCTCCGGGACAGGGGTCTATGGCTACACCTTC. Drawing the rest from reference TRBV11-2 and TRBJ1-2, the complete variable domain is EAGVAQSPRYKIIEKRQSVAFWCNPISGHATLYWYQQILGQGPKLLIQFQNNGVVDDSQLPKDRFSAERLKGVDSTLKIQPAKLEDSAVYLCASSFSGTGVYGYTFGSGTRLTVV.

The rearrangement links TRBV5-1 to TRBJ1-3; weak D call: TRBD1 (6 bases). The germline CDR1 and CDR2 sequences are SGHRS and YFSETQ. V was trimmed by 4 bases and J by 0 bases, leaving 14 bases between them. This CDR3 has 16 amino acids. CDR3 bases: TGCGCCAGCAGCCTAGACCCAGGGGCCTCTGGAAACACCATATATTTT. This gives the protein CASSLDPGASGNTIYF.

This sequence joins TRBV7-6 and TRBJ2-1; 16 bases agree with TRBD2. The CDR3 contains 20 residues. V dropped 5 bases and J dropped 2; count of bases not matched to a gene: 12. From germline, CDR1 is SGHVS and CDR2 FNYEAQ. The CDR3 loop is CASSPPPGLAGGMTYNEQFF. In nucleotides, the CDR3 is TGTGCCAGCAGCCCCCCGCCGGGACTAGCGGGAGGGATGACCTACAATGAGCAGTTCTTC.

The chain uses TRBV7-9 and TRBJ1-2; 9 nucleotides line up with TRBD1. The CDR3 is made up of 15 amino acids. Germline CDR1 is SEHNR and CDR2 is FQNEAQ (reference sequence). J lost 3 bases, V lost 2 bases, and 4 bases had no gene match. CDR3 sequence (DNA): TGTGCCAGCAGCTTAAGTACAGGGGGCGACTATGGCTACACCTTC. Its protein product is CASSLSTGGDYGYTF.

Here the CDR3 DNA reads TGCGCCAGCAGCTCTAGCACAGATACGCAGTATTTT. Translated, it gives CASSSSTDTQYF. The rearrangement joins TRBV10-2 to TRBJ2-3; D not certain. V lost 6 bases to trimming and J lost 0 bases, with 4 bases between them. The CDR3 totals 12 residues. Germline V gene sequence: CDR1 WSHSY, CDR2 SAAADI.

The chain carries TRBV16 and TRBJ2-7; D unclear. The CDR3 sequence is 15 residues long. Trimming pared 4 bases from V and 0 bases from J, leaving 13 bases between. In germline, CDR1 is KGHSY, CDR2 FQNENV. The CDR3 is CASSPASAGSYEQYF. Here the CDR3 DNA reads TGTGCCAGCAGCCCAGCCAGCGCCGGCTCCTACGAGCAGTACTTC.

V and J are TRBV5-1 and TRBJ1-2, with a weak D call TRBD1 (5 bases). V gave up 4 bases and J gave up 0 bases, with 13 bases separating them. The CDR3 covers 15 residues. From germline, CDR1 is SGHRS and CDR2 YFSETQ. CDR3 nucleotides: TGCGCCAGCAGCGGACAAACGAGAGCTAACTATGGCTACACCTTC. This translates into CASSGQTRANYGYTF.